One sample yielded the 27 T cell receptor beta chains listed below, sequenced in a study of OX40 agonist ivuxolimab in advanced cancers. TCRdb's table, derived via immunoSEQ multiplex PCR, lists solely in-frame clones and lacks some. The data contain around 67,000 clones, roughly nine tenths of them singletons. The specimen was CD4+ or CD8+ T cells sorted from blood, collected in a trial of the OX40 agonist ivuxolimab. The receptor source for this set is an adult with an advanced solid tumor such as melanoma, head and neck, liver or kidney cancer.

This chain connects TRBV19 to TRBJ1-2, with 7 bases that match TRBD1. J lost 4 bases, V lost 5 bases, and 7 bases had no gene match. Germline V gene data show CDR1 as LNHDA and CDR2 as SQIVND (reference sequence). The CDR3 is made up of 14 amino acids. CDR3: CASSAERDSYGYTF. In nucleotides, the CDR3 is TGTGCCAGTAGTGCAGAACGGGACAGCTATGGCTACACCTTC.

This chain links TRBV19 with TRBJ1-1, with D tentatively TRBD1 (6 bases). The CDR3 contains 13 residues. Germline V lookup: CDR1 LNHDA, CDR2 SQIVND (reference sequence). V lost 3 bases and J 6 bases, leaving 11 bases between the germline ends. The CDR3 region is CASSIQGRAEAFF. The CDR3 DNA reads TGTGCCAGTAGTATTCAGGGGAGGGCTGAAGCTTTCTTT.

This chain links TRBV7-9 with TRBJ1-1, with D uncertain. V was clipped by 0 bases and J by 8 bases, with 7 bases between them. The germline gives CDR1 SEHNR, CDR2 FQNEAQ (reference sequence). The CDR3 covers 12 residues. This CDR3 is CASSLAGGEAFF. CDR3 nucleotides: TGTGCCAGCAGCTTAGCGGGAGGAGAAGCTTTCTTT. Together with reference TRBV7-9 and TRBJ1-1, the CDR3 gives the full variable domain: DTGVSQNPRHKITKRGQNVTFRCDPISEHNRLYWYRQTLGQGPEFLTYFQNEAQLEKSRLLSDRFSAERPKGSFSTLEIQRTEQGDSAMYLCASSLAGGEAFFGQGTRLTVV.

The chain has TRBV7-9 and TRBJ1-2; D is unclear. Germline V lookup: CDR1 SEHNR, CDR2 FQNEAQ (reference sequence). The CDR3 is 14 amino acids. V was shortened by 3 bases and J by 8 bases, with 16 bases between the two germline ends. Here the CDR3 reads CASSFPRAGGGYTF. The CDR3 nucleotides are TGTGCCAGCAGCTTCCCTCGGGCAGGTGGGGGCTACACCTTC. The variable domain in full, completed from reference TRBV7-9 and TRBJ1-2, reads DTGVSQNPRHKITKRGQNVTFRCDPISEHNRLYWYRQTLGQGPEFLTYFQNEAQLEKSRLLSDRFSAERPKGSFSTLEIQRTEQGDSAMYLCASSFPRAGGGYTFGSGTRLTVV.

The CDR3 spells CASSSPNYGYTF. In nucleotides, the CDR3 is TGTGCCAGCAGCTCACCAAACTATGGCTACACCTTC. This chain joins TRBV7-9 and TRBJ1-2; D ambiguous. Germline CDR1 SEHNR, CDR2 FQNEAQ (reference sequence). Trimming cost V 4 bases and J 2 bases, with 5 bases left between them. The CDR3 contains 12 residues.

The V call is TRBV2, the J call TRBJ2-1, with D tentatively TRBD2 (5 bases). The V gene's germline CDR1 is SNHLY and CDR2 FYNNEI. V dropped 8 bases and J dropped 3 bases, with 17 bases sitting between them. The CDR3 runs 15 residues. This CDR3 reads CASPGNPSGYNEQFF. The CDR3 coding sequence is TGTGCCAGCCCAGGAAACCCAAGCGGCTACAATGAGCAGTTCTTC. Full variable domain (outside the CDR3, taken from reference TRBV2 and TRBJ2-1): EPEVTQTPSHQVTQMGQEVILRCVPISNHLYFYWYRQILGQKVEFLVSFYNNEISEKSEIFDDQFSVERPDGSNFTLKIRSTKLEDSAMYFCASPGNPSGYNEQFFGPGTRLTVL.

The V call is TRBV5-1, the J call TRBJ2-7; TRBD2 agrees at 9 bases. The CDR3 contains 16 residues. From germline, CDR1 is SGHRS and CDR2 YFSETQ. V shed 4 bases, J shed 6 bases, and the junction held 14 bases outside the gene matches. The CDR3 loop is CASSPSYAGGQGEQYF. The CDR3 coding sequence is TGCGCCAGCAGCCCCAGCTATGCGGGGGGGCAAGGCGAGCAGTACTTC.

Note on this clone: The junction departs from the called germline gene at one end, perhaps through a read error. J is TRBJ2-5 and V is TRBV7-7; 11 bases align to TRBD2. CDR3 length: 16 residues. Germline CDR1 reads SSHAT; CDR2 reads FNYEAQ (reference sequence). The CDR3 DNA is TGTGCTAGCAGCCCCCAATTAGCGGGGGGGCAAGAGACCCAGTACTTC. Residues: CASSPQLAGGQETQYF.

This chain links TRBV27 with TRBJ2-4; D is unclear. Trimming removed 5 bases at V and 3 bases at J, with 11 bases between. Germline lookup yields CDR1 MNHEY and CDR2 SMNVEV (reference sequence). This CDR3 has 14 amino acids. CDR3 in DNA: TGTGCCAGCAGTCCCGATCGTGGCAAAAACATTCAGTACTTC. Protein product: CASSPDRGKNIQYF.

This clone has a single count. This chain links TRBV5-4 with TRBJ2-7; D unclear. The CDR3 runs 18 residues. With 5 bases removed from V and 9 bases from J, the gap between germline ends came to 33 bases. Germline V gene data show CDR1 as SGHNT and CDR2 as YYREEE (reference sequence). The CDR3 DNA sequence: TGTGCCAGCAGGACTGGAGAAGTAATCGGCTTGGCCGACCCGAGGCAGTACTTC. Translation: CASRTGEVIGLADPRQYF.

The CDR3 is CASSPSGGRANEKLFF. The CDR3 region has the DNA TGTGCCAGCAGCCCAAGCGGGGGCAGGGCTAATGAAAAACTGTTTTTT. The chain uses TRBV7-9 and TRBJ1-4, with D perhaps matching TRBD1 (6 bases). Germline V gene sequence: CDR1 SEHNR, CDR2 FQNEAQ (reference sequence). The germline V and J ends were trimmed by 5 bases and 3 bases, with 16 bases remaining between them. The CDR3 consists of 16 residues.

This clone was seen once. V gene TRBV4-2 combines with J gene TRBJ1-2; unclear D gene. CDR3 size: 15 residues. Germline-derived CDR1 and CDR2 are LGHNA and YNFKEQ. Trimming cost V 1 base and J 2 bases, with 11 bases left between them. CDR3 sequence: CASSQVEASNYGYTF. As DNA, the CDR3 is TGTGCCAGCAGCCAAGTAGAGGCATCAAACTATGGCTACACCTTC.

The chain couples TRBV11-3 to TRBJ2-1; 7 nucleotides align to TRBD1. Germline lookup yields CDR1 SGHNT and CDR2 YENEEA. The CDR3 is made up of 11 amino acids. Trimming cost V 9 bases and J 10 bases; bases outside gene matches: 6. The DNA for the CDR3 is TGTGCCAGTCAGAAGGACAGGGAGCAGTTCTTC. Translation: CASQKDREQFF.

The table lists this clone with a few counts. The chain combines TRBV6-1 with TRBJ2-3; perhaps D is TRBD1 or TRBD2 (5 bases each). The CDR3 extends over 15 amino acids. V lost 5 bases and J 1 base, leaving 13 bases between the germline ends. CDR1 and CDR2 from the germline V gene are MNHNS and SASEGT. The CDR3 DNA is TGTGCCAGCAGTCGGGACCCACAACGCACAGATACGCAGTATTTT. Translation gives CASSRDPQRTDTQYF.

The gene calls are TRBV7-2 and TRBJ2-7, with a possible D match to TRBD1 (5 bases). This CDR3 contains 13 residues. Germline assignment: CDR1 SGHTA and CDR2 FQGNSA. V was pared by 3 bases and J by 6 bases, with 12 bases between. The CDR3 protein is CASSFSLGAEQYF. In DNA form, the CDR3 reads TGTGCCAGCAGCTTTAGCTTAGGGGCCGAGCAGTACTTC.

The J gene is TRBJ1-2, the V gene TRBV7-2; a weak D match, TRBD1 (5 bases). The CDR3 runs 14 residues. V was shortened by 5 bases and J by 0 bases, with 10 bases between the two germline ends. CDR1 and CDR2 from the germline V gene are SGHTA and FQGNSA. CDR3 protein: CASSPDRANYGYTF. The CDR3 bases are TGTGCCAGCAGCCCCGACAGAGCTAACTATGGCTACACCTTC.

This clone came up once. The V call is TRBV7-9, the J call TRBJ1-1; D remains unclear. CDR1 is SEHNR and CDR2 is FQNEAQ in the germline V gene (reference sequence). There are 15 residues in the CDR3. V shed 3 bases and J shed 1 base, with 12 bases lying between them. The CDR3, as DNA: TGTGCCAGCAGCTTTTGGTTGGGAGAGAACACTGAAGCTTTCTTT. Translated: CASSFWLGENTEAFF. Drawing the rest from reference TRBV7-9 and TRBJ1-1, the complete variable domain is DTGVSQNPRHKITKRGQNVTFRCDPISEHNRLYWYRQTLGQGPEFLTYFQNEAQLEKSRLLSDRFSAERPKGSFSTLEIQRTEQGDSAMYLCASSFWLGENTEAFFGQGTRLTVV.

The V gene is TRBV18, the J gene TRBJ2-7; 8 bases are shared with TRBD1. The germline CDR1 and CDR2 sequences are KGHSH and LQKENI. CDR3 length: 17 amino acids. The trim removed 3 bases at V and 1 base at J, leaving 11 bases unmatched. This CDR3 reads CASSPQALGQGSYEQYF. Here the CDR3 DNA reads TGTGCCAGCTCACCGCAGGCGCTCGGACAGGGATCCTACGAGCAGTACTTC. Full variable domain (remainder filled in from reference TRBV18 and TRBJ2-7): NAGVMQNPRHLVRRRGQEARLRCSPMKGHSHVYWYRQLPEEGLKFMVYLQKENIIDESGMPKERFSAEFPKEGPSILRIQQVVRGDSAAYFCASSPQALGQGSYEQYFGPGTRLTVT.

V gene TRBV6-5 combines with J gene TRBJ1-2; D not certain. The CDR3 extends over 13 amino acids. V shed 5 bases and J shed 5 bases, with 12 bases lying between them. The germline V gene encodes CDR1 MNHEY and CDR2 SVGAGI. CDR3 protein: CASSPDGWYGYTF. The CDR3 region has the DNA TGTGCCAGCAGTCCGGACGGTTGGTATGGCTACACCTTC.

This rearrangement joins TRBV5-8 to TRBJ1-3; D is uncertain. Germline CDR1 reads SGHTS; CDR2 reads YDEGEE. This CDR3 comprises 17 residues. V dropped 4 bases and J dropped 9 bases, with 26 bases sitting between them. The CDR3 DNA follows: TGTGCCAGCAGCCAAGATCCGAGGCAGTCTCATGGAGGCACCATATATTTT. Its protein is CASSQDPRQSHGGTIYF.

This clone was found once. The J gene is TRBJ1-1, the V gene TRBV6-1; D uncertain. V was pared by 6 bases and J by 0 bases, with 5 bases between. The germline CDR1 and CDR2 sequences are MNHNS and SASEGT. The CDR3 length is 12 residues. The CDR3 DNA sequence: TGTGCCAGCAGAGCTCTGAACACTGAAGCTTTCTTT. Protein sequence: CASRALNTEAFF.

V is TRBV10-3 and J is TRBJ2-7; D is possibly TRBD1 (5 bases). The CDR3 has 14 residues. The ends were cut back, 0 bases at V and 7 bases at J, with 13 bases in the middle. Looked up from germline, CDR1 is ENHRY and CDR2 is SYGVKD. This chain's CDR3 is CAISESMGQGEQYF. The CDR3 DNA sequence: TGTGCCATCAGTGAGTCGATGGGTCAGGGAGAGCAGTACTTC.

The genes are TRBV11-2 and TRBJ1-1; D call uncertain. Trimming cost V 1 base and J 3 bases, with 6 bases left between them. This CDR3 is 13 amino acids long. Looked up from germline, CDR1 is SGHAT and CDR2 is FQNNGV. CDR3 coding DNA: TGTGCCAGCAGCTTAGCTTTTGACACTGAAGCTTTCTTT. Encoded protein: CASSLAFDTEAFF.

The chain carries TRBV2 and TRBJ2-1; 9 bases line up with TRBD1. The CDR3 loop spans 16 amino acids. CDR1 and CDR2 from the germline V gene are SNHLY and FYNNEI. V shed 6 bases, J shed 4 bases, and the junction held 10 bases outside the gene matches. The CDR3 sequence: CASRELPGQGYNEQFF. CDR3 in DNA: TGTGCCAGCAGAGAGCTTCCGGGACAGGGATACAATGAGCAGTTCTTC.

This clone was found once. The genes are TRBV5-6 and TRBJ1-5; maybe TRBD1 (5 bases). Per germline, CDR1 SGHDT and CDR2 YYEEEE. Trimming removed 0 bases at V and 9 bases at J, with 13 bases between. This CDR3 is 14 amino acids long. CDR3 nucleotides: TGTGCCAGCAGCTTGGGCAGGGCATCATGGCCCCAGCATTTT. Translating it yields CASSLGRASWPQHF.

The V gene is TRBV5-6, the J gene TRBJ2-2; TRBD2 might be the D (7 bases). Germline loops: CDR1 SGHDT, CDR2 YYEEEE. V lost 0 bases and J lost 1, with 13 bases in between. This CDR3 contains 17 residues. The CDR3 loop is CASSLVRGGLNTGELFF. DNA of the CDR3: TGTGCCAGCAGCTTGGTTCGCGGGGGCCTGAACACCGGGGAGCTGTTTTTT.

The V gene is TRBV30, the J gene TRBJ1-2, with D unclear. V was cut by 5 bases and J by 0 bases, with 13 bases left in between. CDR3 length equals 14 residues. CDR1 GTSNPN and CDR2 SVGIG come from the germline V gene (reference sequence). CDR3 bases: TGTGCCTGGTCTCGGGCGGAAGCTAACTATGGCTACACCTTC. Amino acid sequence: CAWSRAEANYGYTF.